This T cell receptor beta chain was sequenced for a study of OX40 agonist ivuxolimab in advanced cancers. The assay was immunoSEQ multiplex PCR, and TCRdb's table has in-frame clones only and misses some. The sample gives some 60,000 clones, 91% of which show up once; about 13% is in the top ten. The J segment lost 0 bases and the V segment lost 6 bases, leaving 24 bases of the junction unmatched. Per germline, CDR1 SGHRS and CDR2 YFSETQ. The CDR3 length is 21 residues. The source was CD4+ or CD8+ T cells sorted from blood, collected in a trial of the OX40 agonist ivuxolimab. The chain couples TRBV5-1 to TRBJ1-3; 7 positions match TRBD1. The receptor was derived from an adult with an advanced solid tumor such as melanoma, head and neck, liver or kidney cancer. Written as DNA, the CDR3 is TGCGCCAGCAACGACGAACTCCGGGACAGCCGACAGGGTAACTCTGGAAACACCATATATTTT. As protein: CASNDELRDSRQGNSGNTIYF.